The 17 T cell receptor beta chains presented below share a single source sample, sequenced in a study of metastatic and nonmetastatic thyroid tumors. There were no patients who had received any treatment before thyroid surgery. TCRdb reanalyzed the PCR reads via MiXCR. Here the sample spans about 11,000 clones, less than 50% being singletons. Material: tumor tissue. All receptors come from a female donor with papillary thyroid cancer or a benign thyroid nodule (not recorded which). Some clones in this sample may be carry-over from other donors' samples.

The chain is built from TRBV10-3 and TRBJ1-1; 7 nucleotides align to TRBD1. This CDR3 spans 13 amino acids. Germline V lookup: CDR1 ENHRY, CDR2 SYGVKD. The trim removed 10 bases at V and 1 base at J, leaving 6 bases unmatched. This chain's CDR3 is CATTTGENTEAFF. DNA of the CDR3: TGTGCCACCACCACAGGGGAGAACACTGAAGCTTTCTTT.

With respect to this clone: At one of its ends the junction is not consistent with the germline gene, which may arise from a read error. The chain recombines TRBV2 with TRBJ2-2; a possible D gene is TRBD2 (6 bases). Germline-derived CDR1 and CDR2 are SNHLY and FYNNEI. The CDR3 length is 15 residues. The CDR3 spells CSSIPGLVESGELFF. The DNA of the CDR3 is TGTTCCAGCATACCGGGACTGGTCGAGTCCGGGGAGCTGTTTTTT.

The table lists this clone with a few counts. One base away lies a much larger clone, so this may be a sequencing read error. The chain has TRBV6-6 and TRBJ1-3, with a weak D call TRBD1 (5 bases). Trimming took 2 bases from V and 2 from J, leaving 13 bases between them. In germline, CDR1 is MNHNY, CDR2 SVGAGI (reference sequence). The CDR3 loop spans 16 amino acids. DNA of the CDR3: TGTGCCAGCAGTTACGGGGGGAACATGGCTGGAAACACCATATATTTT. Translating gives CASSYGGNMAGNTIYF.

In DNA, the CDR3 is TGTGCCAGCAGTTACTCGGAACGGGAGGGCGAGGAGACCCAGTACTTC. Residues: CASSYSEREGEETQYF. The chain links TRBV6-5 to TRBJ2-5; TRBD2 matches 8 bases. V lost 0 bases to trimming and J lost 5 bases; unmatched junction nucleotides: 8. Germline V gives CDR1 MNHEY, CDR2 SVGAGI. The CDR3 runs to 16 residues.

This chain joins TRBV11-2 and TRBJ1-5; 7 bases match TRBD1. Germline loops: CDR1 SGHAT, CDR2 FQNNGV. The CDR3 contains 15 residues. V shed 1 base and J 1 base; nucleotides not matched to a gene: 1. CDR3 nucleotide sequence: TGTGCCAGCAGCTTAGGACAGGGCAGCAATCAGCCCCAGCATTTT. Its protein is CASSLGQGSNQPQHF.

This clone was observed a handful of times. The chain carries TRBV6-1 and TRBJ2-7, with TRBD1 as a possible D gene (5 bases). Germline assignment: CDR1 MNHNS and CDR2 SASEGT. This CDR3 contains 16 residues. V lost 6 bases and J 2 bases, leaving 20 bases between the germline ends. The CDR3 nucleotides are TGTGCCAGCAGAGAGATCCCAACAGGTTCAGCCTACGAGCAGTACTTC. Translated: CASREIPTGSAYEQYF.

The rearrangement joins TRBV20-1 to TRBJ2-7, with 13 nucleotides matching TRBD2. This CDR3 has 16 residues. CDR1 and CDR2 (germline): DFQATT, SNEGSKA (reference sequence). V gave up 1 base and J gave up 0 bases; unmatched junction bases: 3. The CDR3 protein is CSARARLAGGSYEQYF. CDR3 bases: TGCAGTGCTAGAGCGAGACTAGCGGGGGGCTCCTACGAGCAGTACTTC.

The V call is TRBV6-4, the J call TRBJ1-5, with TRBD1 identical over 11 bases. The V gene end was trimmed by 3 bases and the J gene end by 3 bases; junction bases not matched to a gene: 4. The CDR3 runs to 16 residues. CDR1 and CDR2 from the germline V gene are MRHNA and SNTAGT. This CDR3 reads CASSDRGQGDNQPQHF. The DNA for the CDR3 is TGTGCCAGCAGTGATAGGGGACAGGGGGACAATCAGCCCCAGCATTTT.

About this clone: At one end, the junction sequence differs from germline, possibly due to a read error. This rearrangement joins TRBV6-1 to TRBJ2-7; 10 nucleotides line up with TRBD2. CDR3 length equals 14 residues. Per germline, CDR1 MNHNS and CDR2 SASEGT. This CDR3 is CASREAGGSYEQYF. DNA of the CDR3: TGTGCCAGCAGAGAAGCGGGAGGGTCCTACGAGCAGTACTTC.

A few counts support this clone. The chain links TRBV6-2 or TRBV6-3 to TRBJ1-2, with 9 nucleotides matching TRBD1. The CDR3 has 15 amino acids. V gave up 6 bases and J gave up 7 bases; unmatched junction bases: 12. The germline gives CDR1 MNHEY, CDR2 SVGEGT. CDR3 loop: CASRPVDRGVGGYTF. In nucleotides, the CDR3 is TGTGCCAGCAGACCCGTCGACAGGGGGGTCGGTGGCTACACCTTC.

As for this clone: Sequence at one end of the junction differs from germline and may be a read error. The chain is built from TRBV12-3 or TRBV12-4 and TRBJ1-4; D call uncertain. The length of the CDR3 is 15 residues. Here the CDR3 reads CASSPQASINEKLFF. DNA for the CDR3: TGTGCCAGCAGCCCCCAGGCCAGTATTAATGAAAAACTATTTTTT.

As to this clone: The junction differs from germline at one of its ends, possibly a read error. This chain connects TRBV27 to TRBJ1-3; no firm D call. Germline values: CDR1 MNHEY, CDR2 SMNVEV (reference sequence). The CDR3 contains 12 residues. The CDR3 loop reads CASGTSGNTVYF. In DNA form, the CDR3 reads TGTGCCAGCGGCACTTCTGGAAACACCGTATATTTT.

This clone was seen many times. The rearrangement links TRBV7-2 to TRBJ2-2; D gene unclear. The CDR3 runs 13 residues. Trimming took 2 bases from V and 5 from J, leaving 6 bases between them. Germline V gene data show CDR1 as SGHTA and CDR2 as FQGNSA. CDR3 DNA sequence: TGTGCCAGCAGCTTAAGTCAGACCGGGGAGCTGTTTTTT. This codes for CASSLSQTGELFF.

V gene TRBV11-2 combines with J gene TRBJ2-7, with 10 positions matching TRBD1. The CDR3 is 15 residues long. Germline CDR1 SGHAT, CDR2 FQNNGV. J lost 3 bases, V lost 1 base, and 3 bases had no gene match. The CDR3 protein is CASSLVGTGDYEQYF. The DNA for the CDR3 is TGTGCCAGCAGCTTAGTGGGGACAGGGGACTACGAGCAGTACTTC.

V and J are TRBV19 and TRBJ1-5; 11 nucleotides match TRBD1. V shed 5 bases, J shed 6 bases, and the junction held 6 bases outside the gene matches. There are 15 residues in the CDR3. Per germline, CDR1 LNHDA and CDR2 SQIVND (reference sequence). CDR3 residues: CASSPSDRGRQPQHF. The CDR3, as DNA: TGTGCCAGTAGTCCGTCGGACAGGGGGCGTCAGCCCCAGCATTTT. Looking up the rest from reference TRBV19 and TRBJ1-5 gives the full variable domain: DGGITQSPKYLFRKEGQNVTLSCEQNLNHDAMYWYRQDPGQGLRLIYYSQIVNDFQKGDIAEGYSVSREKKESFPLTVTSAQKNPTAFYLCASSPSDRGRQPQHFGDGTRLSIL.

This clone rates as medium-sized. This chain links TRBV11-2 with TRBJ2-2; D is unresolved. This CDR3 is 13 amino acids long. V was cut by 1 base and J by 8 bases, with 8 bases left in between. CDR1 and CDR2 from the germline V gene are SGHAT and FQNNGV. CDR3 loop: CASSLGSQGELFF. CDR3 nucleotides: TGTGCCAGCAGCTTAGGGTCTCAGGGGGAGCTGTTTTTT.

This clone appeared a few times. The chain couples TRBV7-3 to TRBJ1-6, with 8 bases aligning to TRBD1. Per germline, CDR1 SGHTA and CDR2 FQGTGA. The CDR3 has 14 residues. J gave up 7 bases and V 4 bases, and 3 bases lay outside the gene matches. The chain's CDR3 is CASSSQGDNSPLHF. In nucleotides, the CDR3 is TGTGCCAGCAGCTCACAGGGGGACAATTCACCCCTCCACTTT.